This passage covers 18 T cell receptor beta chains from one sample sequenced in a study of OX40 agonist ivuxolimab in advanced cancers. The table came from immunoSEQ multiplex PCR; TCRdb's copy has only in-frame clones and leaves some out. The sample lists roughly 73,000 clones; roughly 80% were seen once. Specimen: CD4+ or CD8+ T cells sorted from blood, collected in a trial of the OX40 agonist ivuxolimab. All receptors come from an adult with an advanced solid tumor such as melanoma, head and neck, liver or kidney cancer.

The chain joins TRBV6-1 to TRBJ2-1; TRBD1 matches 9 bases. CDR1 MNHNS and CDR2 SASEGT come from the germline V gene. The CDR3 is 15 amino acids. V lost 6 bases, J lost 3 bases, and 6 bases stayed unmatched. The CDR3 loop is CASRAGTGNYNEQFF. The CDR3 region has the DNA TGTGCCAGCAGAGCCGGGACAGGGAACTACAATGAGCAGTTCTTC.

This clone came up many times. This chain uses TRBV6-5 with TRBJ1-2, with 7 bases aligning to TRBD1. CDR1 MNHEY and CDR2 SVGAGI come from the germline V gene. This CDR3 is 13 amino acids long. V shed 4 bases, J shed 4 bases, and the junction held 3 bases outside the gene matches. Written as DNA, the CDR3 is TGTGCCAGCAGTTTCGACAGGGCCTATGGCTACACCTTC. Residues: CASSFDRAYGYTF.

The J gene is TRBJ2-5, the V gene TRBV5-1; 11 bases are shared with TRBD2. The length of the CDR3 is 18 residues. With 4 bases clipped from V and 2 bases from J, the junction kept 13 bases outside the gene matches. Germline V gives CDR1 SGHRS, CDR2 YFSETQ. CDR3 amino acids: CASSRGRSSGGGQETQYF. As DNA, the CDR3 is TGCGCCAGCAGCCGTGGACGCAGTAGCGGGGGGGGGCAAGAGACCCAGTACTTC.

This rearrangement joins TRBV15 to TRBJ2-6; D is ambiguous. The CDR3 spans 17 residues. CDR1 is LNHNV and CDR2 is YYDKDF in the germline V gene (reference sequence). Trimming shortened V by 5 bases and J by 0 bases, and 14 bases separated the two germline ends. CDR3 coding DNA: TGTGCCACCAGCCCTTTAGGGATAAGCTCTGGGGCCAACGTCCTGACTTTC. It specifies CATSPLGISSGANVLTF.

The chain combines TRBV30 with TRBJ2-4, with no clear D. This CDR3 has 13 residues. V shed 5 bases and J shed 0 bases, with 8 bases lying between them. Looked up from germline, CDR1 is GTSNPN and CDR2 is SVGIG (reference sequence). CDR3 nucleotide sequence: TGTGCCTGGGACCTCGGAGCCAAAAACATTCAGTACTTC. Its translation: CAWDLGAKNIQYF. Variable domain in full (rest from reference TRBV30 and TRBJ2-4): SQTIHQWPATLVQPVGSPLSLECTVEGTSNPNLYWYRQAAGRGLQLLFYSVGIGQISSEVPQNLSASRPQDRQFILSSKKLLLSDSGFYLCAWDLGAKNIQYFGAGTRLSVL.

The V gene is TRBV25-1, the J gene TRBJ1-2; 11 bases are shared with TRBD1. Germline V CDR1 and CDR2: MGHDK, SYGVNS. This CDR3 is 14 amino acids long. With V trimmed by 5 bases and J by 7 bases, 6 bases remained unmatched. CDR3 amino acids: CASSLGQGAVGYTF. The CDR3 nucleotides are TGTGCCAGCAGTCTAGGACAGGGGGCAGTTGGCTACACCTTC.

The V call is TRBV5-6, the J call TRBJ1-6; tentative D call: TRBD1 (5 bases). The CDR3 is made up of 16 amino acids. Germline V gene lookup returns CDR1 SGHDT and CDR2 YYEEEE. V was pared by 6 bases and J by 1 base, with 14 bases between. Written as DNA, the CDR3 is TGTGCCAGCATAAGGCGGCAGGGTTCCTATAATTCACCCCTCCACTTT. Residues: CASIRRQGSYNSPLHF.

The chain links TRBV7-8 to TRBJ1-4; 7 nucleotides line up with TRBD1. The length of the CDR3 is 16 residues. Germline V gene lookup returns CDR1 SGHVS and CDR2 FQNEAQ. V dropped 5 bases and J dropped 7; count of bases not matched to a gene: 13. CDR3 bases: TGTGCCAGCAGCCTTATGACAGGGATGGGGGGTGAAAAACTGTTTTTT. It codes for CASSLMTGMGGEKLFF.

The chain carries TRBV19 and TRBJ1-1; no definite D call. Trimming took off 2 bases at V and 1 base at J, with 11 bases between the two ends. Germline loops: CDR1 LNHDA, CDR2 SQIVND (reference sequence). This CDR3 spans 15 amino acids. The DNA of the CDR3 is TGTGCCAGTAGTATACTTACGCACCCGAACACTGAAGCTTTCTTT. This gives the protein CASSILTHPNTEAFF. The whole variable domain, filled in from reference TRBV19 and TRBJ1-1, reads DGGITQSPKYLFRKEGQNVTLSCEQNLNHDAMYWYRQDPGQGLRLIYYSQIVNDFQKGDIAEGYSVSREKKESFPLTVTSAQKNPTAFYLCASSILTHPNTEAFFGQGTRLTVV.

This clone was observed once. The chain is built from TRBV5-6 and TRBJ2-5; TRBD1 agrees at 8 bases. The trim removed 5 bases at V and 2 bases at J, leaving 2 bases unmatched. The CDR3 totals 13 residues. Germline-derived CDR1 and CDR2 are SGHDT and YYEEEE. The CDR3, as DNA: TGTGCCAGCAGTCGGACAGGGCAAGAGACCCAGTACTTC. This encodes CASSRTGQETQYF.

The gene calls are TRBV27 and TRBJ2-5, with no clear D. This CDR3 is 14 amino acids long. The germline V gene encodes CDR1 MNHEY and CDR2 SMNVEV (reference sequence). V shed 2 bases and J shed 1 base, with 8 bases lying between them. The CDR3 nucleotides are TGTGCCAGCAGTTTAGGGTGGCCCCAAGAGACCCAGTACTTC. Translation gives CASSLGWPQETQYF.

Written as DNA, the CDR3 is TGTGCCAGCGGAGAGGCGCTTAGCAATCAGCCCCAGCATTTT. Translation: CASGEALSNQPQHF. The V gene is TRBV2, the J gene TRBJ1-5; D not certain. The CDR3 runs 14 residues. The V end lost 8 bases, the J end lost 0 bases, and 11 bases lay between the germline ends. Germline lookup yields CDR1 SNHLY and CDR2 FYNNEI.

The V and J genes are TRBV9 and TRBJ1-3, with D possibly TRBD1 on 5 matching bases. Looked up from germline, CDR1 is SGDLS and CDR2 is YYNGEE. The CDR3 has 16 amino acids. Between the trimmed V and J ends, which lost 4 bases and 2 bases, there was a span of 16 bases. The CDR3 here is CASSSVDSRTGNTIYF. Written as DNA, the CDR3 is TGTGCCAGCAGCAGCGTAGACAGCAGAACTGGAAACACCATATATTTT.

This sequence joins TRBV18 and TRBJ2-5; 8 positions match TRBD1. From germline, CDR1 is KGHSH and CDR2 LQKENI. The CDR3 is 15 amino acids. J gave up 2 bases and V 5 bases, and 7 bases lay outside the gene matches. CDR3 nucleotides: TGTGCCAGCTCAGCAGGGACAGGACAGCAAGAGACCCAGTACTTC. Amino acids: CASSAGTGQQETQYF.

The chain's CDR3 is CASSLASGSAEAFF. CDR3 coding DNA: TGCGCCAGCAGCTTGGCCTCAGGGTCAGCCGAAGCTTTCTTT. The rearrangement uses TRBV5-1 and TRBJ1-1, with a possible D match to TRBD1 (5 bases). Trimming shortened V by 0 bases and J by 8 bases, and 14 bases separated the two germline ends. Germline lookup yields CDR1 SGHRS and CDR2 YFSETQ. The CDR3 has 14 residues.

The chain uses TRBV9 and TRBJ1-6; the D gene is possibly TRBD1 (5 bases). The CDR3 totals 17 residues. The V gene's germline CDR1 is SGDLS and CDR2 YYNGEE. Between the trimmed V and J ends, which lost 4 bases and 0 bases, there was a span of 14 bases. The CDR3, as DNA: TGTGCCAGCAGCCCTTTCCCTAGGGGCTCCTATAATTCACCCCTCCACTTT. This codes for CASSPFPRGSYNSPLHF.

The gene calls are TRBV10-3 and TRBJ1-1, with D perhaps matching TRBD1 (6 bases). Germline loops: CDR1 ENHRY, CDR2 SYGVKD. The CDR3 loop spans 14 amino acids. V dropped 0 bases and J dropped 10 bases, with 15 bases sitting between them. The CDR3 spells CAISESQQGQAAFF. The CDR3 bases are TGTGCCATCAGTGAGTCGCAGCAGGGGCAGGCAGCTTTCTTT.

The chain combines TRBV6-5 with TRBJ1-2, with D tentatively TRBD1 (6 bases). Germline V lookup: CDR1 MNHEY, CDR2 SVGAGI. Trimming cost V 0 bases and J 8 bases, with 16 bases left between them. The CDR3 runs to 15 residues. Here the CDR3 reads CASSYSGGGMQGYTF. CDR3 nucleotide sequence: TGTGCCAGCAGTTACTCAGGGGGAGGAATGCAGGGCTACACCTTC.